Given below is one T cell receptor (beta chain) in context. The antigen it binds to is not known. No base quality values were provided; no much bigger clone lies one nucleotide off. CDR1 and CDR2, looked up from the germline V gene, are SGHRS and YFSETQ. The CDR3 starts with the cysteine, ends with the phenylalanine, and has 11 residues. This entry keeps only the CDR3 DNA: 33 bases, framed from base 1. V is cut by 0 bases and J by 4 bases, and the space between the germline ends is 0 bases. The time point label of this sample denotes: about 28 days (+/-7) after the second vaccine dose. AZD1222 recipients with second doses at about 4 weeks or about 12 weeks were pooled, because spike-specific TCR depth and breadth did not differ between schedules. Vaccinee samples came from UK trials COV001 and COV002, including a single-blind randomized controlled phase 2/3 trial of AZD1222 (ChAdOx1 nCoV-19) in healthy adults. For TCRbeta chain sequencing, PBMC samples were collected from trial participants at day 0 and at day 28 after the second dose.

The data belong to a study of T cell responses to AZD1222 COVID-19 vaccine (dated by TCRdb to the early 2020s). For the wider study: A total of more than 230 trial participants underwent TCR sequencing, of whom more than 200 had received two doses of AZD1222 and roughly 26 had received two doses of the MenACWY control vaccine. Trial participants were enrolled into age subgroups of 18-55, 56-69 and 70-plus years, which contained approximately 150, 28 and 58 TCR-sequenced participants, respectively. General findings and caveats noted by the study authors: Because no samples from the day 14 peak response were available, repertoires could be characterized only after the peak T cell response. In the small 56-69-year group, the increase in depth fell short of significance, most likely because of low power. CD4 TCRs associated with the vaccine covered the entire spike protein, and the dominant responses were in regions 160-218 and 743-854. Conclusions about previously exposed vaccinees are limited because only a handful of AZD1222 recipients were SARS-CoV-2 seropositive at baseline. After two AZD1222 doses, both the breadth and the depth of spike-specific TCRs were significantly higher than at day 0 and than in MenACWY recipients. Reportedly, close to half of the unique spike-specific TCRs recognized epitopes lying outside the regions that are mutated in the B.1.351 and B.1.1.7 variants. Most participants were white British and females outnumbered males, and the authors suggested that clonal diversity may have been underestimated.

The CDR3 regions of human TCRbeta chains were analyzed by immunosequencing. Processing in the source paper ran as follows. Repertoire TCRs were matched against a reference library of SARS-CoV-2-specific TCRs generated with the MIRA antigen-specificity platform. Breadth was defined as the fraction of unique TCRs that were SARS-CoV-2-associated. Depth was defined as the fraction of total T cells that were SARS-CoV-2-associated. Using the MIRA data, every spike-specific TCR was mapped to the spike region that the TCR reacted to and assigned to either a CD4 or a CD8 class. Log10-transformed breadth and depth values were compared by one-way ANOVA with Sidak's multiple comparisons tests. TCRdb limited this immuneACCESS table to in-frame rearrangements with V and J called. A share of clones is missing; checked studies link under half to unresolved V genes, and the rest is unexplained. The V and J calls and clone size come from that table; D and trimming were worked out from the DNA. A total of about 110,000 clones appear in this sample, 89% of them only once. The ten largest clonotypes hold approximately 45% of the sample.

The rearrangement joined TRBV5-1 to TRBJ2-3; there is no confident call for the D gene. The sequence derives from an adult who received the AZD1222 COVID-19 vaccine. Sample: peripheral blood, taken 28 days after the second AZD1222 dose. The CDR3 reads as follows: CASSLADTQYF. In nucleotide form, the sequence is TGCGCCAGCAGCTTGGCAGATACGCAGTATTTT.